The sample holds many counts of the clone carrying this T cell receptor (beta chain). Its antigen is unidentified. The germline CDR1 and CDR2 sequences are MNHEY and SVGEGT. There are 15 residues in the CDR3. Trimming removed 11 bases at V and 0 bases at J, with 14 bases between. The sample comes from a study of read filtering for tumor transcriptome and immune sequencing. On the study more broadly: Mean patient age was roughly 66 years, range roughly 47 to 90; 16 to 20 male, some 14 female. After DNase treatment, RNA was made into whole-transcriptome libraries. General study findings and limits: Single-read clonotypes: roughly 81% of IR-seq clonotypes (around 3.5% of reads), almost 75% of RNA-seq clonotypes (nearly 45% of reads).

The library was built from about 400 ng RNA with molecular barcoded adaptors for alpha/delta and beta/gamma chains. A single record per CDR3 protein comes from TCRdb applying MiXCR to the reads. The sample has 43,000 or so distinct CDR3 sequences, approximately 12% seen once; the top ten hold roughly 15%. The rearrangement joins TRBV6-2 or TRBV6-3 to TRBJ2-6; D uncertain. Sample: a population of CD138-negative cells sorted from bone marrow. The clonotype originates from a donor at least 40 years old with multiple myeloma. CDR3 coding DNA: TGTGCCTCACGAAACGAAGGCTCTGGGGCCAACGTCCTGACTTTC. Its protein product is CASRNEGSGANVLTF.